A few counts support the clone carrying this T cell receptor (beta chain). These data belong to a study of patients and donors after allogeneic stem cell transplantation. Each CDR3 protein is one row after TCRdb ran MiXCR on the RT-PCR reads. Of some 960,000 distinct CDR3 sequences in the sample, roughly 18% were seen once. Per germline, CDR1 SGDLS and CDR2 YYNGEE. V gave up 4 bases and J gave up 3 bases, with 13 bases separating them. The CDR3 has 14 residues. The sequenced sample was blood, either unsorted or a sorted T cell fraction (not recorded which). The TCR comes from a human donor who was either an allogeneic HSCT recipient or a stem cell or donor lymphocyte infusion donor (not recorded which). It is not recorded whose cells these are; they may come from a transplant donor. The chain is built from TRBV9 and TRBJ1-2; no reliable D call. The CDR3 protein is CASSRTRADYGYTF. DNA of the CDR3: TGTGCCAGCAGCCGAACACGCGCAGACTATGGCTACACCTTC. Combining the CDR3 with reference TRBV9 and TRBJ1-2 gives the whole variable domain DSGVTQTPKHLITATGQRVTLRCSPRSGDLSVYWYQQSLDQGLQFLIQYYNGEERAKGNILERFSAQQFPDLHSELNLSSLELGDSALYFCASSRTRADYGYTFGSGTRLTVV.